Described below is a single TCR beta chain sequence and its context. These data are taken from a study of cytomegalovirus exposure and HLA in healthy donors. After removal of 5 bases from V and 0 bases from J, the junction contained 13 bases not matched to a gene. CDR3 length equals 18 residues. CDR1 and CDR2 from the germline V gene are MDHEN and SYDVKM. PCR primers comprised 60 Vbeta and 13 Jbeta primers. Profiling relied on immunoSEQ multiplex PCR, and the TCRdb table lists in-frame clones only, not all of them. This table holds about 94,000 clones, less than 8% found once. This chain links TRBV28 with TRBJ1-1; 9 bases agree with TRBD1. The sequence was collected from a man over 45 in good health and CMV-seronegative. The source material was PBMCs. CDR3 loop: CASSPIPGQGPMNTEAFF. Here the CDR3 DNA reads TGTGCCAGCAGTCCAATTCCGGGACAGGGTCCGATGAACACTGAAGCTTTCTTT.